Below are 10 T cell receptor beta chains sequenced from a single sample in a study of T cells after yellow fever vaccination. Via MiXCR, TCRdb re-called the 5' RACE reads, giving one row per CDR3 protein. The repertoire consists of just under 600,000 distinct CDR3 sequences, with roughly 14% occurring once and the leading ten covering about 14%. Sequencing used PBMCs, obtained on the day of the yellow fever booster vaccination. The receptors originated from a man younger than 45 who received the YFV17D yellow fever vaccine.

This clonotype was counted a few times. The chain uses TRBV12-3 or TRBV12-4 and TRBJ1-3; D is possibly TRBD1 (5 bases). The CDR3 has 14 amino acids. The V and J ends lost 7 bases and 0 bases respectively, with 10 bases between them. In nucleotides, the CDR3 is TGTGCCAGCATCGGGACGGGCTCTGGAAACACCATATATTTT. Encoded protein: CASIGTGSGNTIYF.

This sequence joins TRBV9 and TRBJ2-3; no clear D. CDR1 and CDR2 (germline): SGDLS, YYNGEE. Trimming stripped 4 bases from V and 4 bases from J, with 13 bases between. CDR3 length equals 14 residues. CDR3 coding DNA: TGTGCCAGCAGCCTGAGTGGGAACCCAGATACGCAGTATTTT. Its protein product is CASSLSGNPDTQYF.

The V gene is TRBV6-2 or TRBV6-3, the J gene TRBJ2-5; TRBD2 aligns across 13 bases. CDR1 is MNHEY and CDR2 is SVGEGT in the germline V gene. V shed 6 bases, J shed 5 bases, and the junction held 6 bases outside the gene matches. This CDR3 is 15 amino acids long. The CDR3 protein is CASRGLAGAVETQYF. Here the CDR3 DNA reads TGTGCCAGCAGAGGACTAGCGGGAGCTGTGGAGACCCAGTACTTC.

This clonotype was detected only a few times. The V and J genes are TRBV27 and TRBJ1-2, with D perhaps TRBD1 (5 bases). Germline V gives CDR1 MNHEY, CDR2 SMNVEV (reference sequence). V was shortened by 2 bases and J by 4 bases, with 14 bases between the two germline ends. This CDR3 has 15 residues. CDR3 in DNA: TGTGCCAGCAGTTTAGAGGGGAGGCTGGGCTATGGCTACACCTTC. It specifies CASSLEGRLGYGYTF.

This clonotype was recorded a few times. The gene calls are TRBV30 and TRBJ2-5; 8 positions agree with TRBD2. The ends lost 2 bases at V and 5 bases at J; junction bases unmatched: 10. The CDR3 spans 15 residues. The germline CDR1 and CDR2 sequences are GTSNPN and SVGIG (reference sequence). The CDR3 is CAWSRPRREAETQYF. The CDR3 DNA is TGTGCCTGGAGTAGACCTCGGCGGGAGGCGGAGACCCAGTACTTC.

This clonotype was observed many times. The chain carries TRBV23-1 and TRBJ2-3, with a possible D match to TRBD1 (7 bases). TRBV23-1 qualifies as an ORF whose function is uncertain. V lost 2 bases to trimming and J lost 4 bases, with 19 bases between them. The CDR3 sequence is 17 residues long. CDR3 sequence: CASSQGSLRGDADTQYF. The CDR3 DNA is TGCGCCAGCAGTCAAGGCTCACTCAGGGGGGACGCAGATACGCAGTATTTT.

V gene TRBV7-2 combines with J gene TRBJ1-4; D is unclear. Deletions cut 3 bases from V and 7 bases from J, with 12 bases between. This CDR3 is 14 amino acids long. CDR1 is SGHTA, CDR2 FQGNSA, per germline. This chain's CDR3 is CASSLLRVPEKLFF. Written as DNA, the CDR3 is TGTGCCAGCAGCTTGTTAAGGGTACCTGAAAAACTGTTTTTT.

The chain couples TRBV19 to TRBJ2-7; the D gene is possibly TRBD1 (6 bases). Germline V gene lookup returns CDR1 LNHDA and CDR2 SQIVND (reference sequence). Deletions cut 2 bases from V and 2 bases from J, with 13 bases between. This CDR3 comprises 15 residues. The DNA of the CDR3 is TGTGCCAGTAGTATAAGATGGGACAACCCCTACGAGCAGTACTTC. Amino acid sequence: CASSIRWDNPYEQYF.

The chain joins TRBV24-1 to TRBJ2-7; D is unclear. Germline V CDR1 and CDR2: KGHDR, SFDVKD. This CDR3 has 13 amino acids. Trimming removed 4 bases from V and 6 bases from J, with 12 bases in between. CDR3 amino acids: CATSEHGRPEQYF. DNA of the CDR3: TGTGCCACCAGTGAACACGGAAGACCCGAGCAGTACTTC.

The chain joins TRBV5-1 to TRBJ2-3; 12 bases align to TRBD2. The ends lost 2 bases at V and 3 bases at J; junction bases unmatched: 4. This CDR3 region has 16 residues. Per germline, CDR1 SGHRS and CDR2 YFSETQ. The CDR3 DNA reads TGCGCCAGCAGCTTACCTAGCGGGAGGGGGACAGATACGCAGTATTTT. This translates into CASSLPSGRGTDTQYF.